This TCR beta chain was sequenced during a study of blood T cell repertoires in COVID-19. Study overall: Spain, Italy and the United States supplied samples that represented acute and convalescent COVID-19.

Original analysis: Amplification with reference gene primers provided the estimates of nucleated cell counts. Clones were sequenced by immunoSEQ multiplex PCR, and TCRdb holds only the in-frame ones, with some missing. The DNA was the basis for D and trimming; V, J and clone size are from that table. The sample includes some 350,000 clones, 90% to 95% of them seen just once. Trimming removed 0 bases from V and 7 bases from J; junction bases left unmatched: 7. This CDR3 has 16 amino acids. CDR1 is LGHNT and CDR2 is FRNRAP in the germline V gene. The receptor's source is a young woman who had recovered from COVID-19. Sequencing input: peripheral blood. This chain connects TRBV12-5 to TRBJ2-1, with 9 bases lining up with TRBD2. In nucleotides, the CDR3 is TGTGCTAGTGGTTTGGTAATTGCGGGAGGGCCGAATGAGCAGTTCTTC. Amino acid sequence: CASGLVIAGGPNEQFF.